What follows are 27 T cell receptor beta chains derived from one specimen sequenced in a study of metastatic and nonmetastatic thyroid tumors. Treatment of any kind had been given to no patient before thyroid surgery. TCRdb re-clonotyped the PCR reads via MiXCR. The sample yields approximately 7,000 clones, about a sixth seen once. Source material: adjacent normal tissue. These TCRs come from a male donor with papillary thyroid cancer or a benign thyroid nodule (not recorded which). Some clones in this sample may be carry-over from other donors' samples.

In its sample, this clone ranks as medium-sized. The V gene is TRBV5-1, the J gene TRBJ2-2; D may be TRBD1 (6 bases). The length of the CDR3 is 14 residues. V shed 0 bases and J shed 8 bases, with 11 bases lying between them. Looked up from germline, CDR1 is SGHRS and CDR2 is YFSETQ. CDR3 in amino acids: CASSLGQVFGELFF. CDR3 DNA: TGCGCCAGCAGCTTGGGACAGGTTTTTGGGGAGCTGTTTTTT. The complete variable domain, with remaining parts taken from reference TRBV5-1 and TRBJ2-2, reads KAGVTQTPRYLIKTRGQQVTLSCSPISGHRSVSWYQQTPGQGLQFLFEYFSETQRNKGNFPGRFSGRQFSNSRSEMNVSTLELGDSALYLCASSLGQVFGELFFGEGSRLTVL.

The chain has TRBV6-1 and TRBJ1-1; D uncertain. The length of the CDR3 is 16 residues. The germline V and J ends were trimmed by 1 base and 0 bases, with 12 bases remaining between them. Germline loops: CDR1 MNHNS, CDR2 SASEGT. The CDR3 is CASSEGAGFMNTEAFF. The CDR3 DNA reads TGTGCCAGCAGTGAAGGTGCGGGATTCATGAACACTGAAGCTTTCTTT.

This clone has at least ten counts. The genes are TRBV20-1 and TRBJ2-1; D uncertain. Trimming shortened V by 2 bases and J by 3 bases, and 8 bases separated the two germline ends. Germline V gives CDR1 DFQATT, CDR2 SNEGSKA (reference sequence). This CDR3 has 13 residues. CDR3 amino acids: CSARSRNYNEQFF. CDR3 DNA: TGCAGTGCTAGATCTAGGAACTACAATGAGCAGTTCTTC.

V gene TRBV7-8 combines with J gene TRBJ1-1; D is ambiguous. Germline V CDR1 and CDR2: SGHVS, FQNEAQ. The CDR3 is 14 residues long. V was cut by 5 bases and J by 2 bases, with 12 bases left in between. The CDR3 region has the DNA TGTGCCAGCAGCCAGGCCGGGGTCAACACTGAAGCTTTCTTT. Its translation: CASSQAGVNTEAFF.

Notes on this clone: One junction end does not reproduce the germline sequence, and a read error may be involved. The CDR3: CLGAQNTEAFF. Written as DNA, the CDR3 is TGTTTGGGGGCCCAGAACACTGAAGCTTTCTTT. The chain combines TRBV20-1 with TRBJ1-1, with D possibly matching TRBD1 (6 bases). Germline loops: CDR1 DFQATT, CDR2 SNEGSKA (reference sequence). This CDR3 is built from 11 residues.

The chain joins TRBV10-3 to TRBJ1-2; the D gene is possibly TRBD1 (5 bases). V was clipped by 10 bases and J by 3 bases, with 15 bases between them. The CDR3 totals 13 residues. From germline, CDR1 is ENHRY and CDR2 SYGVKD. CDR3 nucleotide sequence: TGTGCCACTGCGACAGTCAGCGACTATGGCTACACCTTC. It codes for CATATVSDYGYTF.

In its sample, this clone was seen many times. CDR3 region: CASRLSTGFNEQFF. As DNA, the CDR3 is TGTGCCAGCAGACTTTCGACAGGGTTCAATGAGCAGTTCTTC. This chain joins TRBV6-1 and TRBJ2-1; 7 nucleotides line up with TRBD1. The CDR3 length is 14 residues. The J segment lost 6 bases and the V segment lost 6 bases, leaving 8 bases of the junction unmatched. Germline V lookup: CDR1 MNHNS, CDR2 SASEGT.

This clone was seen ten or more times. V is TRBV6-2 or TRBV6-3 and J is TRBJ2-1, with D possibly TRBD1 on 6 matching bases. V dropped 7 bases and J dropped 2 bases, with 12 bases sitting between them. The germline CDR1 and CDR2 sequences are MNHEY and SVGEGT. The CDR3 is 14 amino acids. Written as DNA, the CDR3 is TGTGCCAGCAAGTGGACAGAAACCTACAATGAGCAGTTCTTC. This sequence encodes CASKWTETYNEQFF.

This clone was recorded once. The CDR3 sequence: CASSLVTGNNEQFF. The CDR3 DNA reads TGTGCCAGCAGCTTAGTTACGGGGAATAATGAGCAGTTCTTC. The chain couples TRBV7-2 to TRBJ2-1; tentatively, D is TRBD2 (5 bases). The germline gives CDR1 SGHTA, CDR2 FQGNSA. V was cut by 1 base and J by 7 bases, with 11 bases left in between. The length of the CDR3 is 14 residues.

This clone is medium-sized (0.01 to 0.1%). The chain employs TRBV28 and TRBJ2-1; D is possibly TRBD1 (5 bases). The germline V and J ends were trimmed by 1 base and 14 bases, with 12 bases remaining between them. CDR3 size: 12 residues. In germline, CDR1 is MDHEN, CDR2 SYDVKM. The CDR3 loop reads CASSLSSKGEFF. For the CDR3, the DNA is TGTGCCAGCAGTTTATCGTCTAAAGGGGAGTTCTTC.

The rearrangement links TRBV24-1 to TRBJ2-1, with D possibly matching TRBD2 (5 bases). This CDR3 spans 14 amino acids. Germline CDR1 and CDR2: KGHDR and SFDVKD. Trimming left V 2 bases short and J 4 bases short, with 8 bases between. CDR3 loop: CATSDYRDYNEQFF. The DNA for the CDR3 is TGTGCCACCAGTGATTACCGGGATTACAATGAGCAGTTCTTC.

The chain has TRBV28 and TRBJ2-1, with a tentative D call TRBD2 (6 bases). The germline V gene encodes CDR1 MDHEN and CDR2 SYDVKM. The CDR3 runs to 14 residues. Trimming removed 7 bases from V and 9 bases from J, with 19 bases in between. Here the CDR3 DNA reads TGTGCCAGCACCCCCGGAGGGGTAGCTCCTGAGCAGTTCTTC. This sequence encodes CASTPGGVAPEQFF. Looking up the rest from reference TRBV28 and TRBJ2-1 gives the full variable domain: DVKVTQSSRYLVKRTGEKVFLECVQDMDHENMFWYRQDPGLGLRLIYFSYDVKMKEKGDIPEGYSVSREKKERFSLILESASTNQTSMYLCASTPGGVAPEQFFGPGTRLTVL.

On this clone itself: A single base separates this from a much larger clone, so it may be a read error. The same CDR3 is also encoded by other DNA sequences in this sample. The V and J genes are TRBV6-5 and TRBJ1-5; D not certain. Germline V CDR1 and CDR2: MNHEY, SVGAGI. This CDR3 comprises 13 residues. The V end lost 2 bases, the J end lost 5 bases, and 7 bases lay between the germline ends. The CDR3 DNA sequence: TGTGCCAGCAGTTACCGTGGGGATCAGCCCCAGCATTTT. Translated, it gives CASSYRGDQPQHF.

This clone was counted a few times. This chain connects TRBV6-1 to TRBJ1-1, with 12 nucleotides matching TRBD1. The CDR3 runs 16 residues. Germline CDR1 is MNHNS and CDR2 is SASEGT. After removal of 6 bases from V and 4 bases from J, the junction contained 9 bases not matched to a gene. The CDR3 nucleotides are TGTGCCAGCAGGGGAGGGACAGGGGGCTTGGGCACTGAAGCTTTCTTT. This encodes CASRGGTGGLGTEAFF.

The rearrangement links TRBV15 to TRBJ1-5; D is possibly TRBD1 (6 bases). From germline, CDR1 is LNHNV and CDR2 YYDKDF (reference sequence). There are 15 residues in the CDR3. V was cut by 1 base and J by 3 bases, with 10 bases left in between. The CDR3 DNA sequence: TGTGCCACCAGCAGAGTCACAGGGTCCAATCAGCCCCAGCATTTT. Translation gives CATSRVTGSNQPQHF.

The V call is TRBV10-1, the J call TRBJ2-3; D is ambiguous. Per germline, CDR1 WNHNN and CDR2 SYGVQD (reference sequence). The CDR3 sequence is 14 residues long. V lost 0 bases to trimming and J lost 1 base, with 5 bases between them. CDR3 sequence reads: CASSESVGTDTQYF. The CDR3 DNA is TGCGCCAGCAGTGAGTCTGTTGGCACAGATACGCAGTATTTT.

There are a few counts of this clone. This rearrangement joins TRBV3-1 to TRBJ1-2; 7 bases agree with TRBD1. CDR3 size: 15 residues. Trimming removed 4 bases from V and 2 bases from J; junction bases left unmatched: 7. Germline-derived CDR1 and CDR2 are LGHDT and YNNKEL (reference sequence). CDR3 in DNA: TGTGCCAGCAGCCGTTTCCGGGACAGCAACTATGGCTACACCTTC. It codes for CASSRFRDSNYGYTF.

This clone was picked up a small number of times. The chain couples TRBV6-1 to TRBJ1-1, with unresolved D. V lost 2 bases and J lost 6, with 16 bases in between. Germline CDR1 MNHNS, CDR2 SASEGT. This CDR3 comprises 15 residues. The chain's CDR3 is CASSEYGVDWPEAFF. The DNA of the CDR3 is TGTGCCAGCAGTGAATACGGGGTGGACTGGCCTGAAGCTTTCTTT.

A single count supports this clone. The chain couples TRBV7-2 to TRBJ1-2, with D possibly being TRBD1 (5 bases). This CDR3 comprises 15 residues. Looked up from germline, CDR1 is SGHTA and CDR2 is FQGNSA. The V end was cut by 0 bases, the J end by 0 bases, with 8 bases between. This CDR3 reads CASSLADIPNYGYTF. For the CDR3, the DNA is TGTGCCAGCAGCTTAGCGGACATCCCTAACTATGGCTACACCTTC. Using reference TRBV7-2 and TRBJ1-2 for the parts outside the CDR3, the full variable domain is GAGVSQSPSNKVTEKGKDVELRCDPISGHTALYWYRQSLGQGLEFLIYFQGNSAPDKSGLPSDRFSAERTGGSVSTLTIQRTQQEDSAVYLCASSLADIPNYGYTFGSGTRLTVV.

This clone appeared many times. CDR3 in DNA: TGCAGTGCTCCTAACTCTGGGGCCAACGTCCTGACTTTC. Its translation is CSAPNSGANVLTF. The genes are TRBV20-1 and TRBJ2-6; D unresolved. The CDR3 is made up of 13 amino acids. Germline V gene sequence: CDR1 DFQATT, CDR2 SNEGSKA (reference sequence). Trimming removed 5 bases from V and 0 bases from J, with 5 bases in between.

This clone has more than one count but fewer than ten. The rearrangement uses TRBV6-1 and TRBJ1-5, with D unresolved. V was pared by 9 bases and J by 6 bases, with 12 bases between. The CDR3 covers 12 residues. Germline lookup yields CDR1 MNHNS and CDR2 SASEGT. CDR3 sequence (DNA): TGTGCCAGTGCCCCCCCCGGTCAGCCCCAGCATTTT. Residues: CASAPPGQPQHF.

This clone was seen a handful of times. The V and J genes are TRBV6-6 and TRBJ1-5; 7 nucleotides align to TRBD1. CDR1 MNHNY and CDR2 SVGAGI come from the germline V gene (reference sequence). The CDR3 has 15 residues. Trimming cost V 2 bases and J 2 bases; bases outside gene matches: 3. The CDR3 here is CASSYKGGRNQPQHF. As DNA, the CDR3 is TGTGCCAGCAGTTACAAAGGGGGCCGCAATCAGCCCCAGCATTTT.

The chain links TRBV11-2 to TRBJ2-7; 9 bases are a match to TRBD1. V lost 3 bases, J lost 2 bases, and 11 bases stayed unmatched. The length of the CDR3 is 17 residues. CDR1 is SGHAT, CDR2 FQNNGV, per germline. The CDR3 sequence: CASSLGSRTGVPYEQYV. The CDR3 nucleotides are TGTGCCAGCAGCTTGGGGTCACGGACAGGGGTTCCCTACGAGCAGTACGTC.

There are a few counts of this clone. The J gene is TRBJ2-3, the V gene TRBV2, with D perhaps TRBD2 (5 bases). CDR3 length: 12 amino acids. V dropped 6 bases and J dropped 6 bases, with 10 bases sitting between them. Germline V lookup: CDR1 SNHLY, CDR2 FYNNEI. Here the CDR3 reads CASRLSGDTQYF. The CDR3 DNA follows: TGTGCCAGCAGACTATCGGGGGATACGCAGTATTTT.

The chain combines TRBV20-1 with TRBJ2-7; TRBD1 might be the D (6 bases). The V end was cut by 8 bases, the J end by 2 bases, with 19 bases between. This CDR3 comprises 14 residues. Germline CDR1 is DFQATT and CDR2 is SNEGSKA (reference sequence). The CDR3 loop reads CSSEGQGTPYEQYF. DNA of the CDR3: TGCAGTTCCGAGGGGCAGGGGACCCCCTACGAGCAGTACTTC.

The chain recombines TRBV24-1 with TRBJ2-1, with 10 bases aligning to TRBD2. This CDR3 has 15 residues. The V gene's germline CDR1 is KGHDR and CDR2 SFDVKD. The junction had 3 bases not matched to a gene; V was cut back by 5 bases and J by 3 bases. The CDR3 is CATSGASGSYNEQFF. CDR3 coding DNA: TGTGCCACCAGTGGGGCTAGCGGGAGCTACAATGAGCAGTTCTTC.

This clone was detected only a few times. CDR3 residues: CAITPGNTEAFF. The CDR3 DNA reads as TGTGCCATAACCCCGGGGAACACTGAAGCTTTCTTT. The gene calls are TRBV28 and TRBJ1-1; no firm D call. CDR1 is MDHEN, CDR2 SYDVKM, per germline. The CDR3 runs to 12 residues. The V end lost 10 bases, the J end lost 1 base, and 10 bases lay between the germline ends.